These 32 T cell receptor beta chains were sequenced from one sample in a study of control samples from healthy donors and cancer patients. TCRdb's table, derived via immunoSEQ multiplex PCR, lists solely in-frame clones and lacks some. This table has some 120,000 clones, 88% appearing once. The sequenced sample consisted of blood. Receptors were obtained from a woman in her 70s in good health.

CDR3 DNA: TGTGCCAGCAGCGTAGATACAGGGGGGTTCTATGGCTACACCTTC. Its protein product is CASSVDTGGFYGYTF. The chain is built from TRBV9 and TRBJ1-2; 8 positions agree with TRBD1. CDR1 is SGDLS, CDR2 YYNGEE, per germline. CDR3 size: 15 residues. Trimming took 0 bases from V and 4 from J; bases not matched to a gene: 5.

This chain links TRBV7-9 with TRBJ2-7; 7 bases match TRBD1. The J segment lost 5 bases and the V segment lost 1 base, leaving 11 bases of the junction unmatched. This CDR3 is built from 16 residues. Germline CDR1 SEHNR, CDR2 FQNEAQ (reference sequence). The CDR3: CASSLGTTGLVDEQYF. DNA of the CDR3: TGTGCCAGCAGCTTAGGGACGACAGGGCTCGTGGACGAGCAGTACTTC.

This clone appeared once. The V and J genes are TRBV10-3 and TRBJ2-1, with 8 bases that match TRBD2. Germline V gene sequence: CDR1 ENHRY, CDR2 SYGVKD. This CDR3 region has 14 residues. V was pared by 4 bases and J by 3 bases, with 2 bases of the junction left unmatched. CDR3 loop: CAISGAGDYNEQFF. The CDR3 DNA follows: TGTGCCATCAGTGGAGCGGGGGACTACAATGAGCAGTTCTTC.

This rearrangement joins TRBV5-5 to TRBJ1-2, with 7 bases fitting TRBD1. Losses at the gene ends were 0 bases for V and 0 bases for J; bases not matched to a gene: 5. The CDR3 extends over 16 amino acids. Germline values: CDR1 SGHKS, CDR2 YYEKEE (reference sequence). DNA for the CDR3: TGTGCCAGCAGCTTGGACTCCGGGACAGCTAACTATGGCTACACCTTC. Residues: CASSLDSGTANYGYTF.

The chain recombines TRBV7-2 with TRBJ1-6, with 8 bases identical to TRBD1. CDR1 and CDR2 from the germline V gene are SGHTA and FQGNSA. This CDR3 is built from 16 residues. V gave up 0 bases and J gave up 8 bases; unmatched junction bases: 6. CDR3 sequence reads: CASSLAFGQGYSPLHF. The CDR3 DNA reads TGTGCCAGCAGCTTAGCGTTTGGACAGGGTTATTCACCCCTCCACTTT.

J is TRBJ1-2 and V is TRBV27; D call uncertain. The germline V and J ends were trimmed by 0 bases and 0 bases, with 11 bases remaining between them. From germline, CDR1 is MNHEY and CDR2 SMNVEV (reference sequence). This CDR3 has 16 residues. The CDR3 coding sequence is TGTGCCAGCAGTTTATCGTTGGCAGCGGCTAACTATGGCTACACCTTC. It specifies CASSLSLAAANYGYTF.

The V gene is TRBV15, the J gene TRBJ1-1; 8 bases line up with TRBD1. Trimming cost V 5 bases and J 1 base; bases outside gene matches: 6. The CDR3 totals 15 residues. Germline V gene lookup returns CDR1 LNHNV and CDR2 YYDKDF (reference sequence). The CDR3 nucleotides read TGTGCCACCAGCCGGAGGCAGGGGGCGAACACTGAAGCTTTCTTT. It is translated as CATSRRQGANTEAFF.

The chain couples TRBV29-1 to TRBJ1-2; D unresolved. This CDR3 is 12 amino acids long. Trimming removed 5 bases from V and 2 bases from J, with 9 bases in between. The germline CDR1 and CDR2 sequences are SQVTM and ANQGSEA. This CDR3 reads CSVTFQNYGYTF. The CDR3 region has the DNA TGCAGCGTTACGTTCCAGAACTATGGCTACACCTTC. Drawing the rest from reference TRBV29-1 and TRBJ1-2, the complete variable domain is SAVISQKPSRDICQRGTSLTIQCQVDSQVTMMFWYRQQPGQSLTLIATANQGSEATYESGFVIDKFPISRPNLTFSTLTVSNMSPEDSSIYLCSVTFQNYGYTFGSGTRLTVV.

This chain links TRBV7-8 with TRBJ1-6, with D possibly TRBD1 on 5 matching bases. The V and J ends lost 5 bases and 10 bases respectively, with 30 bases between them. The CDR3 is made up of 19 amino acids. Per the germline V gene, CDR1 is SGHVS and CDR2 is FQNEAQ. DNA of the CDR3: TGTGCCAGCAGCCGCCTCTACCCCCCCGTAAGGGCTGGGGGATCACCCCTCCACTTT. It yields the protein CASSRLYPPVRAGGSPLHF.

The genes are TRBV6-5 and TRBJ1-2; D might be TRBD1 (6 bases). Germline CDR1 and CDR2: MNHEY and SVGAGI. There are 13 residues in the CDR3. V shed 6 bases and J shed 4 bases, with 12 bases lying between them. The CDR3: CASRPGQTYGYTF. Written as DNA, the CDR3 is TGTGCCAGCAGACCGGGACAAACCTATGGCTACACCTTC.

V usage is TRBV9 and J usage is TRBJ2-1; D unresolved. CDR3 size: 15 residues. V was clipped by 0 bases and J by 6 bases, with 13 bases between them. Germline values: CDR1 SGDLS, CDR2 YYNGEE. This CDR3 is CASSVGGRPGNEQFF. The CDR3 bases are TGTGCCAGCAGCGTAGGTGGTAGGCCGGGCAATGAGCAGTTCTTC.

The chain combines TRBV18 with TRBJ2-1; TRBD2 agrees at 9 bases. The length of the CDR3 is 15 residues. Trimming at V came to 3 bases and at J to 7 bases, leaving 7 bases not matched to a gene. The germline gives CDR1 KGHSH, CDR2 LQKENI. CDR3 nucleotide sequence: TGTGCCAGCTCACCCCTGGGACTAGCTGGGAATGAGCAGTTCTTC. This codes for CASSPLGLAGNEQFF.

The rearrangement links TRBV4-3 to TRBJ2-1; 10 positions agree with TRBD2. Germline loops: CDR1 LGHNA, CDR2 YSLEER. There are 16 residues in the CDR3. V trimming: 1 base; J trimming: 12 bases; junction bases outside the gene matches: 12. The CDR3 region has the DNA TGCGCCAGCAGCCAAGTCCCCCTAGCGGGGGTCGTAGGGCAGTTCTTC. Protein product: CASSQVPLAGVVGQFF.

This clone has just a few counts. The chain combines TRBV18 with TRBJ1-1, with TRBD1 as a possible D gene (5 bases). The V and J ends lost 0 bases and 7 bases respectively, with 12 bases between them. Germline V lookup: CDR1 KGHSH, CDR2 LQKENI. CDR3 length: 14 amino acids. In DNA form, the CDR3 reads TGTGCCAGCTCACCACCGCAAGGGAGGGGTGAAGCTTTCTTT. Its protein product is CASSPPQGRGEAFF.

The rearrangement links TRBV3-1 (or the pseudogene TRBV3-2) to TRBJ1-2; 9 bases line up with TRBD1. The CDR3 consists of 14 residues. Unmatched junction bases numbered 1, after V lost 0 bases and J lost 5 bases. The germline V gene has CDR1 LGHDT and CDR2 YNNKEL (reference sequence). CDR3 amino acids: CASSQETGGYGYTF. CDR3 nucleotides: TGTGCCAGCAGCCAAGAGACAGGGGGGTATGGCTACACCTTC.

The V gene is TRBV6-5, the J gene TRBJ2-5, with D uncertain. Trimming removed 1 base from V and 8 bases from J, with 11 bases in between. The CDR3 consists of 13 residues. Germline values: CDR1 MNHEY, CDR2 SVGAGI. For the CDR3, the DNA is TGTGCCAGCAGTTACTACTCCTCATTTACCCAGTACTTC. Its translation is CASSYYSSFTQYF.

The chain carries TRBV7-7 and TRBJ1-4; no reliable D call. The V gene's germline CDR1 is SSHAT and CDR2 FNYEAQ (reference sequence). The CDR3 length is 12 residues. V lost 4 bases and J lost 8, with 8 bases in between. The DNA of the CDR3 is TGTGCCAGCAGCTCTCTTATAGAAAAACTGTTTTTT. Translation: CASSSLIEKLFF. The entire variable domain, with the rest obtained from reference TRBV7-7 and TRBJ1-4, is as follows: GAGVSQSPRYKVTKRGQDVTLRCDPISSHATLYWYQQALGQGPEFLTYFNYEAQPDKSGLPSDRFSAERPEGSISTLTIQRTEQRDSAMYRCASSSLIEKLFFGSGTQLSVL.

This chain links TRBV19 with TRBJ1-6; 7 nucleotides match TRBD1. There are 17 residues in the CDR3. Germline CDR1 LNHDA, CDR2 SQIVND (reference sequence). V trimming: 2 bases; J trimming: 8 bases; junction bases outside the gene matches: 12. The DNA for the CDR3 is TGTGCCAGTAGTATAACCCCGACAGGGACAACCCATTCACCCCTCCACTTT. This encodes CASSITPTGTTHSPLHF. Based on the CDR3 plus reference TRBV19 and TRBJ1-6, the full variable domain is DGGITQSPKYLFRKEGQNVTLSCEQNLNHDAMYWYRQDPGQGLRLIYYSQIVNDFQKGDIAEGYSVSREKKESFPLTVTSAQKNPTAFYLCASSITPTGTTHSPLHFGNGTRLTVT.

The CDR3 loop reads CASSPGLGGSGNTIYF. The CDR3 DNA sequence: TGCGCCAGCAGCCCCGGCCTAGGTGGCTCTGGAAACACCATATATTTT. The V call is TRBV4-1, the J call TRBJ1-3; D gene ambiguous. The CDR3 loop spans 16 amino acids. V was trimmed by 4 bases and J by 0 bases, leaving 13 bases between them. The germline gives CDR1 MGHRA, CDR2 YSYEKL.

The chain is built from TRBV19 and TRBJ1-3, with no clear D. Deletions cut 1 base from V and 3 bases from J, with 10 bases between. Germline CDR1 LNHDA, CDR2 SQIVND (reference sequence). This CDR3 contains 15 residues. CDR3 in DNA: TGTGCCAGTAGTATAGGGCGGGCAAGTGGAAACACCATATATTTT. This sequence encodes CASSIGRASGNTIYF.

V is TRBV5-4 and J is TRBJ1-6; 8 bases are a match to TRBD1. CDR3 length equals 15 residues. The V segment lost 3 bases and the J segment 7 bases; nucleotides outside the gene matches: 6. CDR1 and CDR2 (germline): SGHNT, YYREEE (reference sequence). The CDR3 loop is CASSWGQEGNSPLHF. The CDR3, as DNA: TGTGCCAGCAGCTGGGGACAGGAGGGCAATTCACCCCTCCACTTT.

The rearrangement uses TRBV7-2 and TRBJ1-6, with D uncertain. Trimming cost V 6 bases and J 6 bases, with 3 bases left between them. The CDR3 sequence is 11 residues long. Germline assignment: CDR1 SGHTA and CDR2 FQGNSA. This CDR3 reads CASSPNSPLHF. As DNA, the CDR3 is TGTGCCAGCAGTCCTAATTCACCCCTCCACTTT.

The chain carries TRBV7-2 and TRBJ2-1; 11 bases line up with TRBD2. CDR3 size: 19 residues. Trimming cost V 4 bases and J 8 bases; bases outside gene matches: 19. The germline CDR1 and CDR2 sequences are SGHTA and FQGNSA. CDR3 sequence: CASSYPSGGTRKQFDEQFF. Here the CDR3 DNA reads TGTGCCAGCAGCTACCCTAGCGGGGGGACCCGAAAACAATTCGATGAGCAGTTCTTC.

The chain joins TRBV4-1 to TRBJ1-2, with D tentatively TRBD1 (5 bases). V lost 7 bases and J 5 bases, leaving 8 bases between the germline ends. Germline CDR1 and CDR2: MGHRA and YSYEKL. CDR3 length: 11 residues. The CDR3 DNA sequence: TGCGCCAGCACCGGGGGATATGGCTACACCTTC. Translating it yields CASTGGYGYTF.

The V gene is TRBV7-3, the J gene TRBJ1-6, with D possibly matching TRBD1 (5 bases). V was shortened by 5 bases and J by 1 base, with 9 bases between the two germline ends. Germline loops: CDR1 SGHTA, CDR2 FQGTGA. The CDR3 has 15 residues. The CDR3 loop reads CASSPQGSYNSPLHF. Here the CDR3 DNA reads TGTGCCAGCAGCCCCCAGGGTTCCTATAATTCACCCCTCCACTTT.

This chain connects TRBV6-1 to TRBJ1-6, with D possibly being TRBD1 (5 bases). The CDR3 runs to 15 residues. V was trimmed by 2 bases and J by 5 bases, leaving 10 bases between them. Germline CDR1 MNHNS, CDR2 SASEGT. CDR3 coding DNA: TGTGCCAGCAGTGAATCAGGGACGAATAATTCACCCCTCCACTTT. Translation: CASSESGTNNSPLHF.

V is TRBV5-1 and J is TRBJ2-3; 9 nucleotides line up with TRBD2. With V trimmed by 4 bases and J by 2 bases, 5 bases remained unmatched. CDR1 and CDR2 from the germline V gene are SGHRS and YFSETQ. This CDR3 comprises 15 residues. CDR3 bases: TGCGCCAGCAGCAAGAGCGGGGGGCTCACAGATACGCAGTATTTT. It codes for CASSKSGGLTDTQYF.

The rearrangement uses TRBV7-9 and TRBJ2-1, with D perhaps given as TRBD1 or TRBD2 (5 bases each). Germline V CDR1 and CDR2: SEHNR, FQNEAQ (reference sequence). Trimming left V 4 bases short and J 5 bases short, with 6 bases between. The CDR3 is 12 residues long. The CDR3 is CASSWDDNEQFF. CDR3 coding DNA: TGTGCCAGCAGCTGGGACGACAATGAGCAGTTCTTC.

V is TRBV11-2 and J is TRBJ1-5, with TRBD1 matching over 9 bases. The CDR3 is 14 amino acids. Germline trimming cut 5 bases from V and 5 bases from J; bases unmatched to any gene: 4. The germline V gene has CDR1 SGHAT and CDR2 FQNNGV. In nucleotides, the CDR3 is TGTGCCAGCAGCCCCGGACAGGGGTATCAGCCCCAGCATTTT. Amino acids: CASSPGQGYQPQHF.

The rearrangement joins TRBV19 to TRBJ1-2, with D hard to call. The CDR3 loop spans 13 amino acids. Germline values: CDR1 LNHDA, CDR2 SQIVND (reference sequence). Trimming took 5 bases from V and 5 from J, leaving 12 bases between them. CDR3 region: CASSYRSLYGYTF. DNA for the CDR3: TGTGCCAGTAGTTACAGATCTCTTTATGGCTACACCTTC.

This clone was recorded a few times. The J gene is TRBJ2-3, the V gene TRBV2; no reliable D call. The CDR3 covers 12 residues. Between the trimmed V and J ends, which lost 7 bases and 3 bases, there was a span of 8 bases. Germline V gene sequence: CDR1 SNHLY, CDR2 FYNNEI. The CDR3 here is CASTLWTDTQYF. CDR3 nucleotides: TGTGCCAGCACCCTGTGGACAGATACGCAGTATTTT. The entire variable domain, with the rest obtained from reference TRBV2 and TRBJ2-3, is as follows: EPEVTQTPSHQVTQMGQEVILRCVPISNHLYFYWYRQILGQKVEFLVSFYNNEISEKSEIFDDQFSVERPDGSNFTLKIRSTKLEDSAMYFCASTLWTDTQYFGPGTRLTVL.

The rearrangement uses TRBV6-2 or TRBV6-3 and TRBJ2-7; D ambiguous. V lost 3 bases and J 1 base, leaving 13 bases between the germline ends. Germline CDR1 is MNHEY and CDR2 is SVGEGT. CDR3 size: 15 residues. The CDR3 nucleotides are TGTGCCAGCAGTTATAACCCACGATTTTCCTACGAGCAGTACTTC. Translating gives CASSYNPRFSYEQYF.